This T cell receptor beta chain stems from a study of blood T cell repertoires in COVID-19. About the research overall: Spain, Italy and the United States supplied samples that represented acute and convalescent COVID-19. PBMCs, B-cell-depleted T cells, or T cells were the source of the cDNA or gDNA that made up the material.

A remark on this clone: Other DNA sequences in the same sample also yield this CDR3.

Methods used by the authors: How many nucleated cells were present was estimated from reference gene primer amplification. Assay used: immunoSEQ multiplex PCR; TCRdb lists only in-frame clones, some missing. Clonal size and the V and J genes are those of that table, whereas D and trimming came from the DNA. In the table there are approximately 52,000 clones, more than 75% of which are singletons. The sequence derives from a human donor with active COVID-19. The donor label of this sample is uncertain. Sample: peripheral blood.

CDR3 sequence reads: CASSLGTGGGYTF. The CDR3 nucleotides are TGTGCCAGCAGTCTAGGGACTGGCGGTGGCTACACCTTC. This chain uses TRBV12-3 or TRBV12-4 with TRBJ1-2, with D perhaps TRBD1 (5 bases). Trimming cost V 5 bases and J 7 bases, with 14 bases left between them. This CDR3 is built from 13 residues.